This TCR beta chain originates from a study of cytomegalovirus exposure and HLA in healthy donors. The CDR3 consists of 13 residues. The V end lost 0 bases, the J end lost 9 bases, and 12 bases lay between the germline ends. Germline-derived CDR1 and CDR2 are GTSNPN and SVGIG (reference sequence). PCR involved 60 Vbeta and 13 Jbeta primers. Assay used: immunoSEQ multiplex PCR; TCRdb lists only in-frame clones, some missing. The sample has some 90,000 clones, 70% to 85% seen once; the top ten hold 5.3%. What was sequenced was PBMCs. The chain recombines TRBV30 with TRBJ2-1; a possible D gene is TRBD2 (5 bases). This clonotype originated in a man aged 30-40 years in good health and CMV-seropositive. CDR3 residues: CAWSVNAGTEQFF. The DNA of the CDR3 is TGTGCCTGGAGTGTAAACGCGGGTACTGAGCAGTTCTTC. The full variable domain, its missing parts supplied by reference TRBV30 and TRBJ2-1, is SQTIHQWPATLVQPVGSPLSLECTVEGTSNPNLYWYRQAAGRGLQLLFYSVGIGQISSEVPQNLSASRPQDRQFILSSKKLLLSDSGFYLCAWSVNAGTEQFFGPGTRLTVL.